Reported below is one T cell receptor beta chain. Its specificity is unknown. The PCR ran on 60 Vbeta and 13 Jbeta primers. Sequencing used immunoSEQ multiplex PCR; TCRdb keeps in-frame clones, though not all of them. The repertoire consists of roughly 180,000 clones, with about 80% occurring once and the leading ten covering less than 2%. This specimen belongs to a study of cytomegalovirus exposure and HLA in healthy donors. Study-level findings and limits: Most TCR sequences showed up rarely, but some public TCRs showed up in many donors. In an earlier analysis, in about 530 donors, most V segments appeared productive either ~87% or ~30% of the time. HLA-A and HLA-B allele assignments for most subjects were reportedly predicted accurately using TCR beta sequences.

CDR1 and CDR2 from the germline V gene are LNHDA and SQIVND (reference sequence). There are 13 residues in the CDR3. Germline trimming cut 10 bases from V and 4 bases from J; bases unmatched to any gene: 6. The sequenced material came from PBMCs. This clonotype was obtained from a man aged 35 to 55 in good health and CMV-seronegative. This chain uses TRBV19 with TRBJ2-5; 10 positions match TRBD1. For the CDR3, the DNA is TGTGCCACCGTGGACAGGGGGGGAGAGACCCAGTACTTC. Encoded protein: CATVDRGGETQYF.